The 23 T cell receptor beta chains below come from one sample, sequenced in a study of response to subunit inactivated influenza vaccine. TCRdb re-derived calls from the RT-PCR reads in MiXCR, one entry per CDR3 protein. The profile shows under 550,000 distinct CDR3 sequences, approximately 7.3% of them singletons. Sequenced here: PBMCs from blood, sampled roughly 24 months after vaccination. The receptors derive from a man aged 50-75 years who received an inactivated influenza vaccine.

This sequence joins TRBV27 and TRBJ1-1; tentative D call: TRBD1 (5 bases). With 6 bases removed from V and 4 bases from J, the gap between germline ends came to 18 bases. The CDR3 contains 15 residues. The V gene's germline CDR1 is MNHEY and CDR2 SMNVEV (reference sequence). The CDR3 region is CASSPKAGGVTEAFF. The CDR3 nucleotides read TGTGCCAGCAGCCCCAAGGCGGGGGGGGTCACTGAAGCTTTCTTT.

The DNA of the CDR3 is TGCGCCAGCAGCCAAGTAAGAAGCTCCTACGAGCAGTACTTC. It encodes CASSQVRSSYEQYF. The chain recombines TRBV4-3 with TRBJ2-7; no clear D. Germline values: CDR1 LGHNA, CDR2 YSLEER. The CDR3 loop spans 14 amino acids. Trimming pared 1 base from V and 0 bases from J, leaving 7 bases between.

This clonotype has ten or more counts. CDR3 residues: CSASPGGHSNQPQHF. The CDR3 DNA sequence: TGCAGTGCTAGCCCAGGGGGACATAGCAATCAGCCCCAGCATTTT. The chain combines TRBV20-1 with TRBJ1-5; 7 nucleotides line up with TRBD1. Trimming removed 3 bases from V and 0 bases from J; junction bases left unmatched: 5. CDR1 DFQATT and CDR2 SNEGSKA come from the germline V gene (reference sequence). The CDR3 has 15 amino acids.

This clonotype was seen a few times. The chain recombines TRBV7-9 with TRBJ1-4; TRBD1 aligns across 9 bases. Germline lookup yields CDR1 SEHNR and CDR2 FQNEAQ (reference sequence). V lost 5 bases and J lost 7; bases outside the gene matches: 8. The CDR3 loop spans 15 amino acids. The CDR3 DNA is TGTGCCAGCAGCCCGGGGACAGGGAAAAGTGAAAAACTGTTTTTT. As protein: CASSPGTGKSEKLFF.

This chain joins TRBV20-1 and TRBJ1-4, with 9 bases that match TRBD1. CDR3 length: 13 residues. Per the germline V gene, CDR1 is DFQATT and CDR2 is SNEGSKA (reference sequence). V lost 4 bases, J lost 7 bases, and 4 bases stayed unmatched. CDR3 DNA sequence: TGCAGTGCTAAGAACAGGGGGCCTGAAAAACTGTTTTTT. Amino acid sequence: CSAKNRGPEKLFF.

Many counts were recorded for this clonotype. Here the CDR3 DNA reads TGCGCCACCACTATGGGGGATCACACTGAAGCTTTCTTT. Translating gives CATTMGDHTEAFF. The chain carries TRBV10-2 and TRBJ1-1; D is perhaps TRBD1 (5 bases). V lost 10 bases and J 3 bases, leaving 15 bases between the germline ends. This CDR3 has 13 amino acids. Germline assignment: CDR1 WSHSY and CDR2 SAAADI.

This chain uses TRBV20-1 with TRBJ1-6; maybe TRBD1 (5 bases). Trimming left V 3 bases short and J 7 bases short, with 13 bases between. The CDR3 runs to 14 residues. Looked up from germline, CDR1 is DFQATT and CDR2 is SNEGSKA (reference sequence). CDR3: CSARGTDANSPLHF. CDR3 in DNA: TGCAGTGCTAGGGGGACGGACGCCAATTCACCCCTCCACTTT.

This clonotype was seen at least ten times. The rearrangement links TRBV20-1 to TRBJ2-7; possibly TRBD1 for D (5 bases). The CDR3 spans 13 residues. The V end lost 3 bases, the J end lost 2 bases, and 11 bases lay between the germline ends. Germline V gene sequence: CDR1 DFQATT, CDR2 SNEGSKA (reference sequence). The CDR3 nucleotides read TGCAGTGCTAGGGGGCTGGAGCCCTACGAGCAGTACTTC. This translates into CSARGLEPYEQYF.

This clonotype was counted many times. The V gene is TRBV4-2, the J gene TRBJ1-1; no clear D. The V end was cut by 1 base, the J end by 0 bases, with 9 bases between. CDR1 is LGHNA, CDR2 YNFKEQ, per germline. This CDR3 has 15 amino acids. The CDR3 nucleotides are TGTGCCAGCAGCCAAGCTTTGCAGATGAACACTGAAGCTTTCTTT. Protein: CASSQALQMNTEAFF.

In this sample, this clonotype turned up many times. This chain links TRBV20-1 with TRBJ2-6; 8 bases are shared with TRBD1. In germline, CDR1 is DFQATT, CDR2 SNEGSKA (reference sequence). The CDR3 has 16 residues. V lost 3 bases and J lost 0; bases outside the gene matches: 4. For the CDR3, the DNA is TGCAGTGCTAGCGACAGGGGAATCTCTGGGGCCAACGTCCTGACTTTC. Its protein product is CSASDRGISGANVLTF.

This clonotype was detected ten times or more. The rearrangement links TRBV6-1 to TRBJ1-2; 7 nucleotides align to TRBD1. Germline assignment: CDR1 MNHNS and CDR2 SASEGT. The CDR3 sequence is 14 residues long. V was clipped by 6 bases and J by 8 bases; unmatched bases: 12. The CDR3: CASSKGQVLRGYTF. The CDR3 nucleotides read TGTGCCAGCAGCAAAGGACAGGTCCTGAGAGGCTACACCTTC.

This clonotype has just a few counts. This rearrangement joins TRBV9 to TRBJ2-2; no reliable D call. The CDR3 runs 14 residues. The germline V gene has CDR1 SGDLS and CDR2 YYNGEE. V was clipped by 6 bases and J by 1 base, with 10 bases between them. CDR3 sequence: CASNPLGNTGELFF. Written as DNA, the CDR3 is TGTGCCAGCAATCCGCTGGGGAACACCGGGGAGCTGTTTTTT.

This clonotype was found many times. The chain couples TRBV29-1 to TRBJ2-5, with 15 bases lining up with TRBD2. The CDR3 runs to 15 residues. In germline, CDR1 is SQVTM, CDR2 ANQGSEA. Trimming took 6 bases from V and 6 from J; bases not matched to a gene: 8. In DNA, the CDR3 is TGCAGCGTGGGGACTAGCGGGAGGATCATAAAGACCCAGTACTTC. This codes for CSVGTSGRIIKTQYF.

This clonotype has more than one count but fewer than ten. This chain links TRBV20-1 with TRBJ1-5; D may be TRBD1 (6 bases). V was cut by 3 bases and J by 6 bases, with 15 bases left in between. This CDR3 has 14 residues. In germline, CDR1 is DFQATT, CDR2 SNEGSKA (reference sequence). The CDR3 DNA follows: TGCAGTGCTAGCAGAACAGGGAGTGGTCAGCCCCAGCATTTT. Translation gives CSASRTGSGQPQHF.

This clonotype was picked up a small number of times. V usage is TRBV20-1 and J usage is TRBJ2-5; D call uncertain. CDR1 and CDR2 (germline): DFQATT, SNEGSKA (reference sequence). The V end lost 3 bases, the J end lost 5 bases, and 7 bases lay between the germline ends. The CDR3 spans 11 residues. The CDR3 region has the DNA TGCAGTGCTAGTTTGGCGGAGACCCAGTACTTC. This sequence encodes CSASLAETQYF.

This clonotype was picked up many times. The chain uses TRBV2 and TRBJ1-4; D uncertain. From germline, CDR1 is SNHLY and CDR2 FYNNEI. The V gene lost 10 bases and the J gene lost 8 bases, with 14 bases spanning the gap. This CDR3 spans 12 amino acids. Written as DNA, the CDR3 is TGTGCCACCCGGGGAGGAGGAGAAAAACTGTTTTTT. Encoded protein: CATRGGGEKLFF.

This clonotype was counted only a few times. V gene TRBV10-3 combines with J gene TRBJ1-2, with D possibly TRBD1 on 5 matching bases. The CDR3 sequence is 15 residues long. Germline CDR1 is ENHRY and CDR2 is SYGVKD. Between the trimmed V and J ends, which lost 1 base and 8 bases, there was a span of 17 bases. The CDR3 DNA reads TGTGCCATCAGTGAGTTGACCGGGACCATAACGGGCTACACCTTC. Its translation is CAISELTGTITGYTF.

The table lists this clonotype with a few counts. The chain couples TRBV11-2 to TRBJ2-5, with TRBD2 matching 9 bases. CDR1 is SGHAT and CDR2 is FQNNGV in the germline V gene. This CDR3 comprises 14 residues. V trimming: 4 bases; J trimming: 6 bases; junction bases outside the gene matches: 6. The CDR3 nucleotides read TGTGCCAGCAGCTCCAGACTAGCGGTGAAGACCCAGTACTTC. This gives the protein CASSSRLAVKTQYF. The complete variable domain, with remaining parts taken from reference TRBV11-2 and TRBJ2-5, reads EAGVAQSPRYKIIEKRQSVAFWCNPISGHATLYWYQQILGQGPKLLIQFQNNGVVDDSQLPKDRFSAERLKGVDSTLKIQPAKLEDSAVYLCASSSRLAVKTQYFGPGTRLLVL.

This clonotype was counted at least ten times. The chain employs TRBV7-2 and TRBJ1-6; 9 bases are shared with TRBD1. The CDR3 length is 15 residues. Trimming took 0 bases from V and 7 from J; bases not matched to a gene: 1. Germline CDR1 reads SGHTA; CDR2 reads FQGNSA. CDR3 amino acids: CASSLATGGNSPLHF. CDR3 coding DNA: TGTGCCAGCAGCTTAGCGACAGGGGGGAATTCACCCCTCCACTTT.

This clonotype was detected many times. The chain employs TRBV20-1 and TRBJ1-5; perhaps TRBD1 as D (5 bases). Trimming stripped 3 bases from V and 3 bases from J, with 12 bases between. CDR3 length equals 14 residues. From germline, CDR1 is DFQATT and CDR2 SNEGSKA (reference sequence). Here the CDR3 DNA reads TGCAGTGCTAGTGCTGGACACCTCAATCAGCCCCAGCATTTT. This codes for CSASAGHLNQPQHF.

The chain combines TRBV6-2 or TRBV6-3 with TRBJ2-3, with D possibly matching TRBD2 (6 bases). Germline CDR1 reads MNHEY; CDR2 reads SVGEGT. V lost 2 bases and J 9 bases, leaving 15 bases between the germline ends. This CDR3 is built from 14 residues. For the CDR3, the DNA is TGTGCCAGCAGTTACGGAATGGGACTTCGAACGCAGTATTTT. The encoded protein is CASSYGMGLRTQYF.

The rearrangement joins TRBV18 to TRBJ2-5; maybe TRBD2 (5 bases). The germline V gene encodes CDR1 KGHSH and CDR2 LQKENI. Trimming cost V 3 bases and J 7 bases, with 12 bases left between them. The CDR3 consists of 13 residues. In nucleotides, the CDR3 is TGTGCCAGCTCACCGGCGCCCGAGGGGACCCAGTACTTC. It yields the protein CASSPAPEGTQYF.

CDR3 in amino acids: CSARLGRSTDTQYF. The CDR3 DNA reads as TGCAGTGCTAGGTTAGGGCGGAGCACAGATACGCAGTATTTT. The genes are TRBV20-1 and TRBJ2-3, with D uncertain. The V and J ends lost 3 bases and 0 bases respectively, with 10 bases between them. Germline assignment: CDR1 DFQATT and CDR2 SNEGSKA (reference sequence). This CDR3 comprises 14 residues.